What follows is one T cell receptor beta chain and its context. Its target is not known. The sample originates from a study of T cell responses to AZD1222 COVID-19 vaccine. Here immunoSEQ multiplex PCR was the method, and the copy in TCRdb shows in-frame clones only, minus some. The sample has about 190,000 clones, approximately 90% seen once. Trimming stripped 6 bases from V and 6 bases from J, with 13 bases between. CDR3 size: 13 residues. Study outcomes and limitations: Two AZD1222 administrations were followed by greater Spike-specific TCR breadth and depth.

The chain couples TRBV12-3 or TRBV12-4 to TRBJ2-3; the D is unclear. The receptor comes from an adult in good health. Source: peripheral blood, taken on day 0 of AZD1222 vaccination. The DNA for the CDR3 is TGTGCCAGCAGCAAAAACTCACGGGATACGCAGTATTTT. This gives the protein CASSKNSRDTQYF.